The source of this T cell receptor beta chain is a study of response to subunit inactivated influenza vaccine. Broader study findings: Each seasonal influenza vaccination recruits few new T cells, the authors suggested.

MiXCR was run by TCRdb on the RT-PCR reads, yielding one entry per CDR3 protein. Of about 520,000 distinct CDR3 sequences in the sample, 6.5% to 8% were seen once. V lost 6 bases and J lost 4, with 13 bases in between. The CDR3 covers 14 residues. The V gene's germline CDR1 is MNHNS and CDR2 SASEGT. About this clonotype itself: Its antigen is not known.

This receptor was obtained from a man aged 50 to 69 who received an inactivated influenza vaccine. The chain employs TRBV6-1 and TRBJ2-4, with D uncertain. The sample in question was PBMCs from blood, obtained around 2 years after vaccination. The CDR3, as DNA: TGTGCCAGCAGAACGGACGGAACTAAAAACATTCAGTACTTC. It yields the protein CASRTDGTKNIQYF.